Detailed here is one T cell receptor beta chain. Ten or more counts support this clonotype. The antigen this receptor binds is unknown. Base qualities are not provided; no much larger clone lies one nucleotide away. The data were taken from a study of T-cell reconstitution after alpha-beta-depleted transplantation in children (TCRdb year 2016). At the level of the whole study: The study quantitatively tracked T-cell immune reconstitution after TCRalphabeta/CD19-depleted allogeneic hematopoietic cell transplantation in children using TCR repertoire profiling.

There are 17 amino acids in the CDR3, from cysteine to phenylalanine inclusive. Only CDR3 DNA is held: 51 bases, read in frame from base 1. The junction shows trimming of 3 bases on V and 3 bases on J, plus 20 bases between the germline ends. From a lookup of the germline V gene, CDR1 and CDR2 are SGDLS and YYNGEE. What the treatment or condition label conveys for this sample: allogeneic hematopoietic cell transplantation with graft depleted of TCRalphabeta T cells and CD19 B cells. The transplant recipients were children given TCRalphabeta/CD19-depleted allogeneic hematopoietic cell grafts. The method behind the library was PCR. The sample was run on an Illumina HiSeq 2500. TCR library preparation used molecular barcoding, with unique molecular identifiers applied to normalize quantification of the TCRbeta repertoire. The raw public reads went through TCRdb reprocessing: fastp at Q25, MiXCR clone calling, in-frame beta chains kept. Rows are combined by CDR3 protein, so each entry shows the most common genes and DNA. In all, the sample holds about 160,000 distinct CDR3 sequences, and around 10% of those were seen once. About 13% of the sample is in the top ten clones.

General study outcomes and caveats: In some patients, the high TCRbeta diversity seen at day 60 was put down to recipient T cells and intrathymic progenitors that had survived conditioning. Apparently early alphabetaT-cell count recovery about two months after transplant reportedly relied on only several hundred rapidly expanded clones derived from non-depleted graft cells. The frequencies of hyperexpanded clones fell over the following months, and after one year, T-cell counts and TCRbeta diversity were mostly attributed to newly produced T cells.

The chain links TRBV9 with TRBJ2-3, with a weak D call of TRBD2 (6 bases match). This TCR was recovered from a boy younger than 10 with acute myeloid leukemia, due to receive a stem cell transplant. The specimen comprised PBMCs, sampled before TCRalphabeta/CD19-depleted stem cell transplant. The DNA is TGTGCCAGCAGCGGACCTCTAGCGACCAAGGGGACAGATACGCAGTATTTT. The translation is CASSGPLATKGTDTQYF.